Included here is one TCR beta chain sequence, with context. The data derive from a study of T cell changes during pregnancy in multiple sclerosis. Generated by immunoSEQ multiplex PCR, the TCRdb table keeps only in-frame clones and is missing some. The data contain some 56,000 clones, about nine tenths of them seen just once; the ten biggest clones take up approximately 0.64%. The V end lost 2 bases, the J end lost 4 bases, and 8 bases lay between the germline ends. Germline CDR1 is MNHNY and CDR2 is SVGAGI (reference sequence). This CDR3 contains 13 residues. The receptor was isolated from a female donor with multiple sclerosis, enrolled in a pregnancy study. The V call is TRBV6-6, the J call TRBJ1-1, with D maybe TRBD1 (6 bases). This specimen was CD4+ T cells from peripheral blood mononuclear cells, taken after pregnancy. The CDR3 here is CASSYTGTTEAFF. In DNA, the CDR3 is TGTGCCAGCAGTTACACAGGGACCACTGAAGCTTTCTTT.